This T cell receptor (beta chain) derives from a study of shared clonotypes between healthy human individuals. On this clone: In the same sample, other DNA sequences code for this CDR3.

Profiled with immunoSEQ multiplex PCR; TCRdb holds only in-frame clones, not every one. Here the sample spans approximately 350,000 clones, around 67% being singletons. V dropped 1 base and J dropped 1 base, with 8 bases sitting between them. Germline CDR1 is SGHRS and CDR2 is YFSETQ. The CDR3 is 14 amino acids. Naive CD4+ cells were CD45RA-selected; the remaining cells were memory. The receptor comes from a man aged 25-45 years in good health. Sequenced material: memory CD4+ T cells sorted from blood. Stated subset: CD45RA-negative fraction. The chain carries TRBV5-1 and TRBJ1-1; D unclear. The CDR3: CASSLSSGNTEAFF. The CDR3, as DNA: TGCGCCAGCAGCTTGTCCTCAGGGAACACTGAAGCTTTCTTT.